Each of the 21 T cell receptor beta chains below was sequenced from the same sample in a study of CD8 T cells in Susac syndrome. cDNA came from roughly 0.47 to 1 ug RNA primed by random hexamers. MiXCR, applied by TCRdb to the immunoSEQ multiplex PCR reads, yields one record per CDR3 protein. The sample holds roughly 250,000 distinct CDR3 sequences, 90% to 97% seen once. Sequencing was done on a sample of CD4+ T cells from PBMCs. The source is a human donor with Susac syndrome.

The chain carries TRBV15 and TRBJ2-7; D may be TRBD2 (5 bases). V shed 0 bases and J shed 2 bases, with 11 bases lying between them. This CDR3 spans 15 amino acids. The V gene's germline CDR1 is LNHNV and CDR2 YYDKDF (reference sequence). The CDR3 here is CATSRDPGKPYEQYF. DNA for the CDR3: TGTGCCACCAGCAGAGATCCCGGGAAGCCCTACGAGCAGTACTTC.

The chain links TRBV4-1 to TRBJ2-3; TRBD1 is a possible D gene (6 bases). Germline CDR1 reads MGHRA; CDR2 reads YSYEKL. There are 15 residues in the CDR3. Trimming left V 2 bases short and J 1 base short, with 10 bases between. The CDR3 bases are TGCGCCAGCAGCCAATCAGGGGATCGCACAGATACGCAGTATTTT. It encodes CASSQSGDRTDTQYF.

The chain has TRBV7-3 and TRBJ1-1; D ambiguous. Trimming stripped 5 bases from V and 1 base from J, with 8 bases between. The CDR3 contains 13 residues. CDR1 is SGHTA and CDR2 is FQGTGA in the germline V gene. CDR3 in DNA: TGTGCCAGCAGCCCCTTCAAGAACACTGAAGCTTTCTTT. This codes for CASSPFKNTEAFF.

This rearrangement joins TRBV18 to TRBJ2-7, with TRBD1 matching 8 bases. J gave up 5 bases and V 5 bases, and 2 bases lay outside the gene matches. The CDR3 is 12 amino acids. Germline V gene data show CDR1 as KGHSH and CDR2 as LQKENI. The CDR3 loop reads CASSDRGNEQYF. As DNA, the CDR3 is TGTGCCAGCTCAGACAGGGGTAACGAGCAGTACTTC.

The chain recombines TRBV12-3 or TRBV12-4 with TRBJ1-4; D not resolved. The CDR3 runs 14 residues. V gave up 6 bases and J gave up 6 bases, with 14 bases separating them. The DNA of the CDR3 is TGTGCCAGCAGAAAAGTTTTGACGGATGAAAAACTGTTTTTT. Protein sequence: CASRKVLTDEKLFF.

The chain recombines TRBV30 with TRBJ2-5; D remains ambiguous. Deletions cut 3 bases from V and 2 bases from J, with 16 bases between. The germline V gene has CDR1 GTSNPN and CDR2 SVGIG (reference sequence). This CDR3 is 15 amino acids long. CDR3 DNA sequence: TGTGCCTGGAGCAAACGGTGGACGTCTCAAGAGACCCAGTACTTC. Translated, it gives CAWSKRWTSQETQYF.

The chain is built from TRBV11-2 and TRBJ2-6, with D unclear. Trimming pared 5 bases from V and 0 bases from J, leaving 8 bases between. Germline CDR1 reads SGHAT; CDR2 reads FQNNGV. There are 15 residues in the CDR3. The CDR3 bases are TGTGCCAGCAGCCGCGACAACTCTGGGGCCAACGTCCTGACTTTC. Its protein is CASSRDNSGANVLTF. The variable domain in full, completed from reference TRBV11-2 and TRBJ2-6, reads EAGVAQSPRYKIIEKRQSVAFWCNPISGHATLYWYQQILGQGPKLLIQFQNNGVVDDSQLPKDRFSAERLKGVDSTLKIQPAKLEDSAVYLCASSRDNSGANVLTFGAGSRLTVL.

The chain couples TRBV12-3 or TRBV12-4 to TRBJ2-3; 8 positions match TRBD2. The length of the CDR3 is 17 residues. The J segment lost 3 bases and the V segment lost 3 bases, leaving 11 bases of the junction unmatched. The CDR3 region has the DNA TGTGCCAGCAGTTTGGGCCGGTTGTCTAGCGGGACAGATACGCAGTATTTT. Translated, it gives CASSLGRLSSGTDTQYF.

CDR3 in DNA: TGTGCCAGCACCTTTGGAGGGACTGAAGCTTTCTTT. Its protein product is CASTFGGTEAFF. V and J are TRBV5-6 and TRBJ1-1; D unclear. In germline, CDR1 is SGHDT, CDR2 YYEEEE. Trimming took off 6 bases at V and 5 bases at J, with 11 bases between the two ends. This CDR3 comprises 12 residues.

The chain uses TRBV12-3 or TRBV12-4 and TRBJ2-3; tentative D call: TRBD2 (5 bases). The CDR3 spans 14 residues. V was shortened by 5 bases and J by 6 bases, with 15 bases between the two germline ends. The CDR3 loop reads CASSPGESRDTQYF. CDR3 sequence (DNA): TGTGCCAGCAGTCCCGGGGAGTCTCGGGATACGCAGTATTTT.

CDR3 amino acids: CASSLEVGTSRVEQYF. The CDR3 nucleotides read TGCGCCAGCAGCTTGGAAGTCGGGACTAGCCGAGTAGAGCAGTACTTC. The chain links TRBV5-1 to TRBJ2-7, with TRBD2 identical over 9 bases. The CDR3 has 16 amino acids. Looked up from germline, CDR1 is SGHRS and CDR2 is YFSETQ. The V and J ends lost 0 bases and 7 bases, in that order; junction bases with no gene match: 11.

The gene calls are TRBV5-4 and TRBJ2-3; the D is unclear. With 1 base removed from V and 0 bases from J, the gap between germline ends came to 9 bases. CDR1 and CDR2 from the germline V gene are SGHNT and YYREEE (reference sequence). There are 15 residues in the CDR3. The DNA for the CDR3 is TGTGCCAGCAGCTTGAGTCCTCGTAGCACAGATACGCAGTATTTT. Its translation: CASSLSPRSTDTQYF.

This clonotype was counted once. The chain couples TRBV4-1 to TRBJ1-5; 7 positions agree with TRBD1. CDR3 size: 15 residues. Unmatched junction bases numbered 8, after V lost 5 bases and J lost 4 bases. Germline lookup yields CDR1 MGHRA and CDR2 YSYEKL. This CDR3 reads CASSEGAGINQPQHF. CDR3 coding DNA: TGCGCCAGCAGCGAGGGGGCAGGGATTAATCAGCCCCAGCATTTT.

The chain recombines TRBV24-1 with TRBJ2-1, with 9 nucleotides matching TRBD2. Per germline, CDR1 KGHDR and CDR2 SFDVKD. The CDR3 is 20 residues long. V was pared by 4 bases and J by 1 base, with 16 bases of the junction left unmatched. CDR3 in amino acids: CATSDVPGLGGRDSYNEQFF. The CDR3 nucleotides read TGTGCCACCAGTGACGTCCCAGGCTTGGGCGGGAGGGATTCCTACAATGAGCAGTTCTTC.

The V call is TRBV20-1, the J call TRBJ1-2, with TRBD1 identical over 7 bases. The trim removed 0 bases at V and 6 bases at J, leaving 10 bases unmatched. The V gene's germline CDR1 is DFQATT and CDR2 SNEGSKA (reference sequence). The CDR3 spans 15 residues. The CDR3 DNA sequence: TGCAGTGCTAGAGATCCTTCGACAGGGTTGGATGGCTACACCTTC. It specifies CSARDPSTGLDGYTF.

The chain carries TRBV13 and TRBJ1-1; tentative D call: TRBD1 (5 bases). This CDR3 spans 15 amino acids. Deletions cut 0 bases from V and 4 bases from J, with 12 bases between. Germline CDR1 PRHDT, CDR2 FYEKMQ (reference sequence). This CDR3 reads CASSLGQGWSTEAFF. The DNA for the CDR3 is TGTGCCAGCAGCTTAGGCCAGGGCTGGAGCACTGAAGCTTTCTTT.

The CDR3 DNA follows: TGCGCCAGCAGCTTGGGTGGGGCCGAATACGAGCAGTACTTC. It translates to CASSLGGAEYEQYF. The chain couples TRBV5-1 to TRBJ2-7, with D tentatively TRBD1 (5 bases). CDR3 length: 14 amino acids. Trimming took 0 bases from V and 4 from J, leaving 11 bases between them. In germline, CDR1 is SGHRS, CDR2 YFSETQ.

This sequence joins TRBV7-8 and TRBJ1-2; TRBD1 matches at 7 bases. The CDR3 contains 14 residues. J gave up 4 bases and V 1 base, and 3 bases lay outside the gene matches. Germline V CDR1 and CDR2: SGHVS, FQNEAQ. The CDR3 region is CASSLDPGGYGYTF. The CDR3 nucleotides read TGTGCCAGCAGCTTAGACCCAGGGGGCTATGGCTACACCTTC.

The gene calls are TRBV29-1 and TRBJ1-1, with no clear D. This CDR3 is 14 amino acids long. Trimming stripped 4 bases from V and 2 bases from J, with 14 bases between. Germline CDR1 SQVTM, CDR2 ANQGSEA. This chain's CDR3 is CSVARGRGNTEAFF. The CDR3 region has the DNA TGCAGCGTTGCGCGGGGTAGAGGAAACACTGAAGCTTTCTTT.

The chain is built from TRBV20-1 and TRBJ2-7; TRBD2 might be the D (5 bases). This CDR3 is 15 amino acids long. Germline CDR1 DFQATT, CDR2 SNEGSKA (reference sequence). V was clipped by 4 bases and J by 1 base, with 17 bases between them. The CDR3 is CSATPLDFDSYEQYF. The DNA of the CDR3 is TGCAGTGCTACGCCCCTGGACTTCGATTCCTACGAGCAGTACTTC.

V usage is TRBV30 and J usage is TRBJ1-1; D may be TRBD1 (5 bases). The V gene's germline CDR1 is GTSNPN and CDR2 SVGIG (reference sequence). Trimming took 0 bases from V and 1 from J, leaving 6 bases between them. This CDR3 comprises 13 residues. Here the CDR3 reads CAWSVGQNTEAFF. Here the CDR3 DNA reads TGTGCCTGGAGTGTAGGACAGAACACTGAAGCTTTCTTT.